This T cell receptor beta chain was identified during a study of Ad26.COV2.S vaccination and SARS-CoV-2 variants. General observations from the study: Vaccinees showed greater spike-specific TCR breadth than placebo recipients.

Specified treatment: roughly 19 received Ad26.COV2.S at low or high dose, single or two shots; roughly five received placebo; per-sample allocation not given. It was on day 63 after the first vaccine or placebo injection that samples were taken. An 18-55-year-old adult in Boston served as donor. The data were produced by immunoSEQ multiplex PCR, yet TCRdb's version contains in-frame clones alone and is incomplete. This sample has about 350,000 clones, with about 88% found just once. In its sample, this clone was seen once. Its antigen is still unknown. V dropped 4 bases and J dropped 0 bases, with 10 bases sitting between them. Germline V gene data show CDR1 as MNHEY and CDR2 as SVGAGI. This CDR3 contains 16 residues.

The chain is built from TRBV6-5 and TRBJ1-6; tentatively, D is TRBD1 (6 bases). This clonotype was obtained from a person between 18 and 60 years old who received the Ad26.COV2.S COVID-19 vaccine or a placebo. The starting material was peripheral blood, obtained in a trial of Ad26.COV2.S vaccine versus placebo. DNA for the CDR3: TGTGCCAGCAGTTTTTCGGACAGCTCCTATAATTCACCCCTCCACTTT. Encoded protein: CASSFSDSSYNSPLHF.